This entry is about one T cell receptor beta chain. Germline CDR1 and CDR2: SGDLS and YYNGEE. The length of the CDR3 is 14 residues. V was shortened by 3 bases and J by 5 bases, with 14 bases between the two germline ends. The sample comes from a study of T cell responses to AZD1222 COVID-19 vaccine. Some clones are missing from TCRdb's copy, which holds only in-frame ones; the method was immunoSEQ multiplex PCR. The data show about 88,000 clones, with roughly 94% seen just once and about 5% held by the top ten. The material was peripheral blood, obtained on day 0 of AZD1222 vaccination. V is TRBV9 and J is TRBJ2-5, with D unresolved. The TCR comes from an adult in good health. The CDR3 loop is CASSALGGTETQYF. CDR3 nucleotide sequence: TGTGCCAGCAGCGCCTTAGGTGGCACGGAGACCCAGTACTTC.